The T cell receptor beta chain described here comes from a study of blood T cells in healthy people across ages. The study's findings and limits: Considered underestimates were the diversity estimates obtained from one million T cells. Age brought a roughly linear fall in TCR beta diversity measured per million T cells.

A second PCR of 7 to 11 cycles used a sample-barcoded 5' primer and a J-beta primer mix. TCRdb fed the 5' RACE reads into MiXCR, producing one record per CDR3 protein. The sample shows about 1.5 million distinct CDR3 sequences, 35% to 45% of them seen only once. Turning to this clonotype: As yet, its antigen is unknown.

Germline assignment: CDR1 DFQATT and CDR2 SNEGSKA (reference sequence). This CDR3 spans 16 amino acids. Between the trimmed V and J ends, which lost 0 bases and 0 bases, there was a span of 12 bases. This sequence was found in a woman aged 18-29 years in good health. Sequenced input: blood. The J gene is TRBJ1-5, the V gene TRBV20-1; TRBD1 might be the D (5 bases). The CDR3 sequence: CSARDEGGDSNQPQHF. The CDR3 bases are TGCAGTGCTAGAGATGAGGGAGGGGATAGCAATCAGCCCCAGCATTTT.